Listed here are 30 T cell receptor beta chains from one sample, sequenced in a study of blood T cell repertoires in COVID-19. TCRdb's copy holds only in-frame clones and misses some; the assay was immunoSEQ multiplex PCR. The sample contains more than 200,000 clones, approximately 86% of which appear only once. The sequenced sample was peripheral blood. The source is a man aged 25-45 years with active or convalescent COVID-19.

The rearrangement links TRBV6-4 to TRBJ2-1, with 8 bases that match TRBD1. Germline V CDR1 and CDR2: MRHNA, SNTAGT. The J segment lost 6 bases and the V segment lost 6 bases, leaving 10 bases of the junction unmatched. The CDR3 loop spans 15 amino acids. The CDR3: CASSPGQGGRNEQFF. The DNA for the CDR3 is TGTGCCAGCAGCCCCGGACAGGGCGGGCGCAATGAGCAGTTCTTC.

This clone was seen once. DNA of the CDR3: TGTGCCAGCAGTTACAGGGCTGGCTATGGCTACACCTTC. This sequence encodes CASSYRAGYGYTF. V is TRBV7-8 and J is TRBJ1-2; D is perhaps TRBD1 (6 bases). V lost 6 bases to trimming and J lost 4 bases, with 12 bases between them. CDR1 and CDR2 from the germline V gene are SGHVS and FQNEAQ. The CDR3 has 13 amino acids.

V and J are TRBV18 and TRBJ1-1; TRBD1 is a possible D gene (6 bases). The CDR3 covers 13 residues. Between the trimmed V and J ends, which lost 6 bases and 5 bases, there was a span of 13 bases. The V gene's germline CDR1 is KGHSH and CDR2 LQKENI. CDR3 sequence reads: CASSPNGQTEAFF. CDR3 coding DNA: TGTGCCAGCTCTCCTAATGGACAGACTGAAGCTTTCTTT.

The gene calls are TRBV5-1 and TRBJ2-7; D perhaps matches TRBD2 (6 bases). Germline V gene lookup returns CDR1 SGHRS and CDR2 YFSETQ. The V and J ends lost 0 bases and 6 bases respectively, with 13 bases between them. The CDR3 runs 14 residues. CDR3 in amino acids: CASSLEGGVLEQYF. DNA for the CDR3: TGCGCCAGCAGCTTGGAAGGAGGGGTCCTCGAGCAGTACTTC.

This rearrangement joins TRBV30 to TRBJ2-5; D is perhaps TRBD1 (5 bases). The germline V gene encodes CDR1 GTSNPN and CDR2 SVGIG (reference sequence). This CDR3 spans 12 amino acids. Trimming took off 5 bases at V and 1 base at J, with 8 bases between the two ends. CDR3 bases: TGTGCCTGGGCAGGGTTCCAAGAGACCCAGTACTTC. As protein: CAWAGFQETQYF.

The V and J genes are TRBV5-5 and TRBJ2-2; possibly TRBD1 for D (5 bases). The CDR3 extends over 14 amino acids. Trimming took 4 bases from V and 4 from J, leaving 11 bases between them. Germline CDR1 is SGHKS and CDR2 is YYEKEE (reference sequence). CDR3 sequence (DNA): TGTGCCAGCAGCATCGACAGTACCACCGGGGAGCTGTTTTTT. It translates to CASSIDSTTGELFF.

This clone was counted a few times. The chain uses TRBV27 and TRBJ1-6; TRBD1 matches at 8 bases. Trimming at V came to 7 bases and at J to 7 bases, leaving 9 bases not matched to a gene. Germline-derived CDR1 and CDR2 are MNHEY and SMNVEV (reference sequence). The CDR3 loop spans 15 amino acids. The CDR3 DNA follows: TGTGCCAGCACCCAAGGACAGGGATGGAATTCACCCCTCCACTTT. Amino acid sequence: CASTQGQGWNSPLHF.

The CDR3 coding sequence is TGTGCCAGCAGCGGACAGGGGGGAACGGGTGAAAAACTGTTTTTT. Its protein product is CASSGQGGTGEKLFF. The rearrangement links TRBV2 to TRBJ1-4, with 10 bases fitting TRBD1. Losses at the gene ends were 6 bases for V and 7 bases for J; bases not matched to a gene: 8. Germline V gene data show CDR1 as SNHLY and CDR2 as FYNNEI. The length of the CDR3 is 15 residues.

V and J are TRBV19 and TRBJ1-3; unclear D gene. Trimming took off 5 bases at V and 2 bases at J, with 13 bases between the two ends. From germline, CDR1 is LNHDA and CDR2 SQIVND (reference sequence). CDR3 size: 15 residues. CDR3 sequence (DNA): TGTGCCAGTAGTCCCGGTCAGGCTCCTGGAAACACCATATATTTT. Amino acids: CASSPGQAPGNTIYF.

The table lists this clone with a count of one. The chain employs TRBV9 and TRBJ1-5; TRBD1 is a possible D gene (6 bases). V was cut by 4 bases and J by 5 bases, with 10 bases left in between. The germline gives CDR1 SGDLS, CDR2 YYNGEE. The CDR3 has 13 amino acids. CDR3 coding DNA: TGTGCCAGCAGCAATTCAGGGGATCAGCCCCAGCATTTT. It encodes CASSNSGDQPQHF.

This clone appeared a single time. The chain uses TRBV25-1 and TRBJ1-1, with TRBD1 matching over 8 bases. The CDR3 spans 14 residues. V was clipped by 6 bases and J by 1 base; unmatched bases: 4. Germline V gives CDR1 MGHDK, CDR2 SYGVNS. This CDR3 is CASRGDRQNTEAFF. The DNA for the CDR3 is TGTGCCAGCAGAGGGGACAGGCAGAACACTGAAGCTTTCTTT.

The chain recombines TRBV19 with TRBJ1-5; 8 bases match TRBD1. Germline CDR1 LNHDA, CDR2 SQIVND (reference sequence). The V gene end was trimmed by 5 bases and the J gene end by 5 bases; junction bases not matched to a gene: 2. The CDR3 extends over 13 amino acids. The CDR3 is CASSSDRDQPQHF. DNA for the CDR3: TGTGCCAGTAGTTCGGACAGGGATCAGCCCCAGCATTTT.

This clone was recorded a few times. V gene TRBV5-4 combines with J gene TRBJ2-1, with D perhaps matching TRBD2 (5 bases). CDR1 and CDR2 (germline): SGHNT, YYREEE (reference sequence). This CDR3 comprises 12 residues. Trimming removed 2 bases at V and 15 bases at J, with 15 bases between. CDR3 nucleotides: TGTGCCAGCAGCTTAAGAGGGAGCCCTGGGTTCTTC. As protein: CASSLRGSPGFF.

This clone appeared a single time. CDR3 protein: CSVYRRETTEAFF. For the CDR3, the DNA is TGCAGCGTTTATAGACGGGAGACCACTGAAGCTTTCTTT. The rearrangement links TRBV29-1 to TRBJ1-1; D call uncertain. V dropped 5 bases and J dropped 4 bases, with 14 bases sitting between them. The V gene's germline CDR1 is SQVTM and CDR2 ANQGSEA. This CDR3 region has 13 residues.

The CDR3 reads CASSFRGASNEKLFF. The CDR3, as DNA: TGTGCCAGCAGCTTCAGGGGGGCGAGTAATGAAAAACTGTTTTTT. The rearrangement links TRBV7-2 to TRBJ1-4; 7 bases are a match to TRBD1. Germline assignment: CDR1 SGHTA and CDR2 FQGNSA. This CDR3 comprises 15 residues. Losses at the gene ends were 3 bases for V and 4 bases for J; bases not matched to a gene: 5.

This rearrangement joins TRBV13 to TRBJ1-3; D is undetermined. V dropped 0 bases and J dropped 0 bases, with 9 bases sitting between them. Germline V lookup: CDR1 PRHDT, CDR2 FYEKMQ (reference sequence). This CDR3 has 16 residues. DNA of the CDR3: TGTGCCAGCAGCTTAGGCGGGTCCCCCTCTGGAAACACCATATATTTT. Amino acids: CASSLGGSPSGNTIYF. The full variable domain, rest sourced from reference TRBV13 and TRBJ1-3, is AAGVIQSPRHLIKEKRETATLKCYPIPRHDTVYWYQQGPGQDPQFLISFYEKMQSDKGSIPDRFSAQQFSDYHSELNMSSLELGDSALYFCASSLGGSPSGNTIYFGEGSWLTVV.

This chain joins TRBV27 and TRBJ1-5; D may be TRBD1 (6 bases). V was shortened by 6 bases and J by 2 bases, with 11 bases between the two germline ends. The germline V gene has CDR1 MNHEY and CDR2 SMNVEV (reference sequence). The CDR3 spans 14 residues. CDR3 bases: TGTGCCAGCAGCTATAGACAGGGCAATCAGCCCCAGCATTTT. Its protein is CASSYRQGNQPQHF.

The chain has TRBV5-4 and TRBJ2-7; TRBD1 matches at 9 bases. Trimming removed 4 bases from V and 4 bases from J; junction bases left unmatched: 12. The CDR3 runs to 16 residues. Germline values: CDR1 SGHNT, CDR2 YYREEE (reference sequence). The DNA for the CDR3 is TGTGCCAGCAGCCAGCAACAGGGGACAGGGCGATACGAGCAGTACTTC. Translating it yields CASSQQQGTGRYEQYF.

The V gene is TRBV7-9, the J gene TRBJ1-1; 11 bases align to TRBD1. V trimming: 3 bases; J trimming: 4 bases; junction bases outside the gene matches: 10. This CDR3 has 17 residues. The germline CDR1 and CDR2 sequences are SEHNR and FQNEAQ (reference sequence). The CDR3 loop is CASSLYGQGARITEAFF. The CDR3, as DNA: TGTGCCAGCAGCTTGTACGGACAGGGGGCGCGTATCACTGAAGCTTTCTTT.

This chain joins TRBV7-9 and TRBJ1-2; no definite D call. The CDR3 runs to 13 residues. The germline gives CDR1 SEHNR, CDR2 FQNEAQ (reference sequence). V lost 2 bases to trimming and J lost 6 bases, with 10 bases between them. The CDR3 spells CASSLSGGNGYTF. The CDR3, as DNA: TGTGCCAGCAGCTTATCTGGCGGTAATGGCTACACCTTC.

V usage is TRBV4-1 and J usage is TRBJ2-7; 8 positions agree with TRBD1. Germline V gives CDR1 MGHRA, CDR2 YSYEKL. With 3 bases clipped from V and 3 bases from J, the junction kept 7 bases outside the gene matches. There are 15 residues in the CDR3. The CDR3 spells CASSHRQGFGYEQYF. In DNA form, the CDR3 reads TGCGCCAGCAGCCATAGACAGGGGTTTGGCTACGAGCAGTACTTC.

The V and J genes are TRBV9 and TRBJ1-1, with TRBD1 matching 10 bases. V was pared by 5 bases and J by 4 bases, with 8 bases of the junction left unmatched. This CDR3 spans 15 amino acids. Germline CDR1 and CDR2: SGDLS and YYNGEE. The CDR3 bases are TGTGCCAGCAGGCCTCCGGGACAGGGGCGCACTGAAGCTTTCTTT. Translation gives CASRPPGQGRTEAFF.

J is TRBJ1-1 and V is TRBV6-5; 9 nucleotides line up with TRBD1. This CDR3 is built from 14 residues. Looked up from germline, CDR1 is MNHEY and CDR2 is SVGAGI. Unmatched junction bases numbered 2, after V lost 0 bases and J lost 6 bases. CDR3 nucleotides: TGTGCCAGCAGTTACTCGGGACAGGGCGCTGAAGCTTTCTTT. Amino acid sequence: CASSYSGQGAEAFF.

The rearrangement joins TRBV13 to TRBJ2-3, with 9 bases aligning to TRBD2. The junction had 17 bases not matched to a gene; V was cut back by 1 base and J by 0 bases. Germline V lookup: CDR1 PRHDT, CDR2 FYEKMQ (reference sequence). CDR3 length: 21 residues. CDR3 nucleotide sequence: TGTGCCAGCAGCTTAGTAGCCCCGATCGGCGGGGGGGCAAGGAGCACAGATACGCAGTATTTT. Translating it yields CASSLVAPIGGGARSTDTQYF.

The V and J genes are TRBV3-1 (or the pseudogene TRBV3-2) and TRBJ2-7; D not certain. CDR1 is LGHDT and CDR2 is YNNKEL in the germline V gene (reference sequence). Trimming left V 6 bases short and J 4 bases short, with 13 bases between. The CDR3 is made up of 13 amino acids. The CDR3 spells CASSNSAGYEQYF. The CDR3 nucleotides are TGTGCCAGCAGTAATTCCGCAGGATACGAGCAGTACTTC.

The chain has TRBV11-2 and TRBJ1-3; no definite D call. CDR3 size: 16 residues. Germline V CDR1 and CDR2: SGHAT, FQNNGV. With 1 base removed from V and 0 bases from J, the gap between germline ends came to 10 bases. CDR3 bases: TGTGCCAGCAGCTTAGTCCCCCCTTCCTCTGGAAACACCATATATTTT. It encodes CASSLVPPSSGNTIYF.

The chain combines TRBV3-1 (or the pseudogene TRBV3-2) with TRBJ2-3; 12 positions agree with TRBD2. This CDR3 is 16 amino acids long. Germline V lookup: CDR1 LGHDT, CDR2 YNNKEL (reference sequence). With V trimmed by 3 bases and J by 6 bases, 7 bases remained unmatched. Here the CDR3 DNA reads TGTGCCAGCAGCCAGGCTAGCGGGGGGGCCCGTGATACGCAGTATTTT. Translating it yields CASSQASGGARDTQYF.

V usage is TRBV6-5 and J usage is TRBJ2-7; D possibly corresponds to TRBD2 (6 bases). With 0 bases removed from V and 7 bases from J, the gap between germline ends came to 13 bases. In germline, CDR1 is MNHEY, CDR2 SVGAGI. This CDR3 has 14 residues. The CDR3 DNA reads as TGTGCCAGCAGTTACTCGAGGGACTTGGGGGAGCAGTACTTC. It specifies CASSYSRDLGEQYF.

The chain carries TRBV5-8 and TRBJ1-2; TRBD1 aligns across 10 bases. This CDR3 region has 15 residues. Germline V gene lookup returns CDR1 SGHTS and CDR2 YDEGEE. The trim removed 4 bases at V and 4 bases at J, leaving 7 bases unmatched. CDR3 in amino acids: CASSGTGESLYGYTF. The CDR3 coding sequence is TGTGCCAGCAGCGGGACAGGGGAATCGCTCTATGGCTACACCTTC.

The rearrangement links TRBV2 to TRBJ2-2; no clear D. This CDR3 has 12 amino acids. Trimming left V 8 bases short and J 7 bases short, with 11 bases between. Per the germline V gene, CDR1 is SNHLY and CDR2 is FYNNEI. CDR3 bases: TGTGCCAGCGGGCCTGACAACGGGGAGCTGTTTTTT. This sequence encodes CASGPDNGELFF. The whole variable domain, filled in from reference TRBV2 and TRBJ2-2, reads EPEVTQTPSHQVTQMGQEVILRCVPISNHLYFYWYRQILGQKVEFLVSFYNNEISEKSEIFDDQFSVERPDGSNFTLKIRSTKLEDSAMYFCASGPDNGELFFGEGSRLTVL.